This TCR beta chain was recovered during a study of graft-versus-host responses after intestinal transplantation. This clone was found a few times. Plates contained approximately 200,000 CFSE-labeled responder cells and approximately 200,000 irradiated, violet-dye-labeled stimulator cells. General study findings and limits: GvH clones occurred in recipient marrow; some first appeared in ileum or blood.

Generated by immunoSEQ multiplex PCR, the TCRdb table keeps only in-frame clones and is missing some. The table records 7,400 or so clones, more than 30% of them present only once. The sample consisted of alloreactive CD8+ T cells from a mixed lymphocyte reaction culture, taken before transplantation. Stated subset: CFSE-low proliferating T cells sorted from approximately six-day pre-transplant mixed lymphocyte reaction (GvH or HvG direction). The origin of this receptor is a human patient who was an organ donor for intestinal transplantation.

CDR3 bases: TGTGCCAGCACCCAATCAGCCGACAGGGGGGTCGCAGATACGCAGTATTTT. Translation: CASTQSADRGVADTQYF. The genes are TRBV27 and TRBJ2-3; 9 bases map to TRBD1. The CDR3 length is 17 residues. Germline loops: CDR1 MNHEY, CDR2 SMNVEV (reference sequence). After removal of 7 bases from V and 4 bases from J, the junction contained 15 bases not matched to a gene.